The T cell receptor beta chain under discussion was sequenced for a study of blood T cell repertoires in COVID-19. This clone has only a few counts. The CDR3 consists of 15 residues. Germline V gene sequence: CDR1 LNHDA, CDR2 SQIVND (reference sequence). Trimming removed 5 bases from V and 3 bases from J, with 17 bases in between. TCRdb keeps only in-frame clones here, not all; method: immunoSEQ multiplex PCR. The data show 540,000 or so clones, with around 90% seen just once and around 8% held by the top ten. The chain carries TRBV19 and TRBJ2-7, with D perhaps TRBD2 (6 bases). Sequences were obtained from peripheral blood. The clonotype comes from a woman aged 45-65 years with COVID-19, enrolled during active disease. This CDR3 reads CASSRRGLADYEQYF. In DNA, the CDR3 is TGTGCCAGTAGTCGGAGGGGATTAGCAGACTACGAGCAGTACTTC.